Below are 23 T cell receptor beta chains sequenced from a single sample in a study. In TCRdb, the 5' RACE reads were re-called with MiXCR into one record per CDR3 protein. The sample lists under 35,000 distinct CDR3 sequences, roughly 24% occurring once. Sequencing input: memory CD4+ T cells sorted from blood. Subset in this sample: memory CD4+ T cells, CD4+CD45RO+CD25-. These receptors all stem from a female donor with breast cancer.

A note on this clonotype: This may stem from a read error, because a much larger clone lies one nucleotide away. The chain links TRBV5-1 to TRBJ1-5; TRBD1 matches 8 bases. The CDR3 consists of 14 residues. Germline loops: CDR1 SGHRS, CDR2 YFSETQ. The CDR3 nucleotides are TGCGCCGGCAGTCAGGGGGCAGGCAATCAGCCCCAGCATTTT. Translated, it gives CAGSQGAGNQPQHF.

This clonotype has only a few counts. The rearrangement links TRBV4-1 to TRBJ1-4, with D possibly being TRBD1 (5 bases). V lost 4 bases and J 2 bases, leaving 14 bases between the germline ends. Germline-derived CDR1 and CDR2 are MGHRA and YSYEKL. This CDR3 spans 16 amino acids. The CDR3 DNA is TGCGCCAGCAGCCGACGGGAGGGACTGACTAATGAAAAACTGTTTTTT. This codes for CASSRREGLTNEKLFF.

The rearrangement joins TRBV7-9 to TRBJ2-5; TRBD2 matches at 10 bases. From germline, CDR1 is SEHNR and CDR2 FQNEAQ (reference sequence). The junction had 14 bases not matched to a gene; V was cut back by 7 bases and J by 6 bases. The CDR3 is made up of 16 amino acids. CDR3 amino acids: CASISPSGREGQTQYF. CDR3 in DNA: TGTGCCAGCATAAGCCCTAGCGGGAGAGAGGGCCAGACCCAGTACTTC. Full variable domain (remainder filled in from reference TRBV7-9 and TRBJ2-5): DTGVSQNPRHKITKRGQNVTFRCDPISEHNRLYWYRQTLGQGPEFLTYFQNEAQLEKSRLLSDRFSAERPKGSFSTLEIQRTEQGDSAMYLCASISPSGREGQTQYFGPGTRLLVL.

This clonotype is medium-sized by share. V is TRBV6-1 and J is TRBJ2-5; TRBD2 matches 10 bases. The CDR3 covers 14 residues. J was trimmed by 3 bases and V by 8 bases; bases with no gene match: 6. CDR1 is MNHNS and CDR2 is SASEGT in the germline V gene. In DNA form, the CDR3 reads TGTGCCAGCCATATACTAGCGGGGAAAGAGACCCAGTACTTC. Its protein product is CASHILAGKETQYF.

About this clonotype itself: A junction end diverges from the germline sequence, so it may reflect a read error. The genes are TRBV4-3 and TRBJ2-1; TRBD1 matches 7 bases. Germline V lookup: CDR1 LGHNA, CDR2 YSLEER. The CDR3 is made up of 15 amino acids. Here the CDR3 DNA reads TGCGCCAGCAGCCAGGTCAGAGGCAGGGGGAATGAGCAGTCCTTC. Protein: CASSQVRGRGNEQSF.

The chain joins TRBV7-2 to TRBJ2-2, with D possibly matching TRBD1 (6 bases). With 0 bases removed from V and 7 bases from J, the gap between germline ends came to 15 bases. The CDR3 extends over 16 amino acids. Germline V gene sequence: CDR1 SGHTA, CDR2 FQGNSA. The CDR3 protein is CASSLAWGPVGGELFF. For the CDR3, the DNA is TGTGCCAGCAGCTTAGCGTGGGGGCCCGTGGGCGGGGAGCTGTTTTTT.

This chain uses TRBV12-3 or TRBV12-4 with TRBJ1-1; tentative D call: TRBD1 (6 bases). The CDR3 loop spans 13 amino acids. The V gene lost 3 bases and the J gene lost 4 bases, with 9 bases spanning the gap. The CDR3 coding sequence is TGTGCCAGCAGTTTCCAACAGGGCACTGAAGCTTTCTTT. Amino acid sequence: CASSFQQGTEAFF.

CDR3 coding DNA: TGCGCCAGCAGCCAAGATGAGATTGCGGGGGGGCGGAATGAGCAGTTCTTC. Protein: CASSQDEIAGGRNEQFF. The chain uses TRBV4-1 and TRBJ2-1, with 9 positions matching TRBD2. With 0 bases clipped from V and 7 bases from J, the junction kept 10 bases outside the gene matches. The germline V gene encodes CDR1 MGHRA and CDR2 YSYEKL. This CDR3 spans 17 amino acids.

V usage is TRBV12-3 or TRBV12-4 and J usage is TRBJ2-2; tentative D call: TRBD1 (6 bases). With 3 bases removed from V and 5 bases from J, the gap between germline ends came to 13 bases. The CDR3 runs to 15 residues. The CDR3 region is CASSFSGVRTGELFF. The CDR3, as DNA: TGTGCCAGCAGTTTTTCAGGGGTTCGGACCGGGGAGCTGTTTTTT.

J is TRBJ2-7 and V is TRBV7-8, with a weak D call TRBD2 (6 bases). Trimming cost V 5 bases and J 9 bases, with 23 bases left between them. The CDR3 contains 15 residues. The germline CDR1 and CDR2 sequences are SGHVS and FQNEAQ. CDR3 in amino acids: CASSLVLAATFGQYF. Here the CDR3 DNA reads TGTGCCAGCAGCCTCGTATTAGCGGCGACCTTTGGGCAGTACTTC.

V and J are TRBV12-3 or TRBV12-4 and TRBJ2-2; D perhaps matches TRBD1 (5 bases). Trimming shortened V by 8 bases and J by 2 bases, and 18 bases separated the two germline ends. The CDR3 has 16 residues. CDR3 sequence: CASDQNDRVNTGELFF. The CDR3 nucleotides are TGTGCCAGCGACCAAAACGACAGAGTCAACACCGGGGAGCTGTTTTTT.

The genes are TRBV4-1 and TRBJ1-6; D is unclear. The V end lost 1 base, the J end lost 8 bases, and 12 bases lay between the germline ends. The length of the CDR3 is 15 residues. Per the germline V gene, CDR1 is MGHRA and CDR2 is YSYEKL. The CDR3 DNA follows: TGCGCCAGCAGCCAAGTATATACAAACGATTCACCCCTCCACTTT. This sequence encodes CASSQVYTNDSPLHF.

This clonotype was recorded a few times. The rearrangement joins TRBV5-1 to TRBJ2-7; D not certain. The CDR3 is 14 residues long. Germline lookup yields CDR1 SGHRS and CDR2 YFSETQ. The V end was cut by 4 bases, the J end by 1 base, with 12 bases between. This CDR3 reads CASSPISSSYEQYF. In DNA form, the CDR3 reads TGCGCCAGCAGCCCAATCTCCTCGTCCTACGAGCAGTACTTC.

This clonotype was observed many times. V is TRBV6-4 and J is TRBJ2-1; 11 bases are a match to TRBD2. V was clipped by 4 bases and J by 4 bases; unmatched bases: 3. Germline-derived CDR1 and CDR2 are MRHNA and SNTAGT. The CDR3 runs 15 residues. CDR3 nucleotide sequence: TGTGCCAGCAGTGGAGGGACTAGCGGATACAATGAGCAGTTCTTC. Translated, it gives CASSGGTSGYNEQFF.

Many counts were recorded for this clonotype. J is TRBJ2-2 and V is TRBV6-2 or TRBV6-3; 8 bases agree with TRBD2. Per the germline V gene, CDR1 is MNHEY and CDR2 is SVGEGT. CDR3 length: 14 amino acids. J gave up 5 bases and V 10 bases, and 9 bases lay outside the gene matches. The CDR3 DNA reads as TGTGCCACGATAAGCGGGAGCTGGACCGGGGAGCTGTTTTTT. This translates into CATISGSWTGELFF.

This clonotype was picked up many times. The CDR3 protein is CASAHPGMYEQYF. For the CDR3, the DNA is TGTGCCAGCGCCCACCCAGGGATGTACGAGCAGTACTTC. V is TRBV4-2 and J is TRBJ2-7; the D gene is possibly TRBD1 (5 bases). The CDR3 covers 13 residues. Trimming took off 8 bases at V and 4 bases at J, with 15 bases between the two ends. CDR1 and CDR2 (germline): LGHNA, YNFKEQ.

This clonotype was observed a handful of times. The genes are TRBV29-1 and TRBJ2-1, with unresolved D. Trimming pared 5 bases from V and 3 bases from J, leaving 11 bases between. The CDR3 consists of 13 residues. The germline V gene encodes CDR1 SQVTM and CDR2 ANQGSEA. This CDR3 reads CSVIEENYNEQFF. DNA for the CDR3: TGCAGCGTTATAGAGGAGAACTACAATGAGCAGTTCTTC.

V and J are TRBV9 and TRBJ1-1; D remains unclear. Trimming pared 4 bases from V and 1 base from J, leaving 11 bases between. The CDR3 consists of 14 residues. Germline CDR1 and CDR2: SGDLS and YYNGEE. The CDR3 nucleotides are TGTGCCAGCAGCTTTACGGTAACGAACACTGAAGCTTTCTTT. The encoded protein is CASSFTVTNTEAFF.

The rearrangement uses TRBV7-6 and TRBJ1-5; D remains ambiguous. Trimming took 1 base from V and 0 from J, leaving 4 bases between them. Looked up from germline, CDR1 is SGHVS and CDR2 is FNYEAQ. This CDR3 spans 14 amino acids. CDR3 protein: CASSLEYSNQPQHF. In nucleotides, the CDR3 is TGTGCCAGCAGCTTAGAATATAGCAATCAGCCCCAGCATTTT.

The rearrangement uses TRBV6-5 and TRBJ2-3; 10 bases are shared with TRBD1. The V gene's germline CDR1 is MNHEY and CDR2 SVGAGI. Trimming cost V 11 bases and J 1 base; bases outside gene matches: 3. CDR3 size: 13 residues. The CDR3 is CAGGTGGTDTQYF. As DNA, the CDR3 is TGTGCCGGCGGGACAGGGGGCACAGATACGCAGTATTTT.

This clonotype was found many times. The J gene is TRBJ2-7, the V gene TRBV4-1; D is undetermined. CDR1 is MGHRA, CDR2 YSYEKL, per germline. CDR3 size: 12 residues. V shed 1 base and J shed 8 bases, with 9 bases lying between them. The CDR3 region has the DNA TGCGCCAGCAGCCAAGGTCTAGGCCAGCAGTACTTC. This sequence encodes CASSQGLGQQYF.

This clonotype counts as medium-sized. The chain recombines TRBV5-1 with TRBJ2-3, with 7 nucleotides matching TRBD2. J was trimmed by 7 bases and V by 0 bases; bases with no gene match: 14. The CDR3 totals 17 residues. Germline V CDR1 and CDR2: SGHRS, YFSETQ. CDR3 nucleotide sequence: TGCGCCAGCAGCTTGGGGCGGGAAGCGGGGACGCAGAATACGCAGTATTTT. It translates to CASSLGREAGTQNTQYF.

This clonotype was recorded a few times. The V gene is TRBV6-6, the J gene TRBJ2-7; no clear D. CDR3 length: 13 residues. Trimming cost V 3 bases and J 6 bases, with 12 bases left between them. Germline lookup yields CDR1 MNHNY and CDR2 SVGAGI (reference sequence). The CDR3: CASSYTTLAEQYF. CDR3 DNA: TGTGCCAGCAGTTATACGACTTTGGCCGAGCAGTACTTC.